This T cell receptor (beta chain) stems from a study of cytomegalovirus exposure and HLA in healthy donors. Primers for the PCR totalled 60 Vbeta and 13 Jbeta. Sequencing was performed with immunoSEQ multiplex PCR; in TCRdb, only in-frame clones are kept and a portion is missing. The table records 100,000 to 150,000 clones, over 8% of them present only once. Sampled while nominally healthy, donors likely had unrecorded immune exposures. Germline values: CDR1 WNHNN, CDR2 SYGVQD (reference sequence). V was cut by 8 bases and J by 7 bases, with 14 bases left in between. This CDR3 is 13 amino acids long. This clone appeared a few times. Its cognate antigen is unknown. Study-wide results and caveats: Three chains linked to CMV were shown in vitro to be specific for CMV antigens. Researchers counted approximately 160 TCR beta chains as cytomegalovirus-associated. Presence/absence results assume similar sequencing depth per donor, which may not hold.

The chain employs TRBV10-1 and TRBJ2-2; D might be TRBD1 (5 bases). Sequenced: PBMCs. The sequence derives from a middle-aged man in good health and CMV-seronegative. In nucleotides, the CDR3 is TGCGCCAGCCGCGCCAGCAGGGTCGGGGAGCTGTTTTTT. Its protein is CASRASRVGELFF.